This TCR beta chain was observed in a study of blood T cells in healthy people across ages. PCR was performed a second time for about 6 to 11 cycles using a sample-barcoded 5' primer and a J-beta primer mix. TCRdb reprocessed the 5' RACE reads with MiXCR, giving one entry per CDR3 protein. Of about 1.4 million distinct CDR3 sequences in the sample, around 59% were seen once. The CDR3 spans 13 residues. Germline V gene lookup returns CDR1 SNHLY and CDR2 FYNNEI. Trimming removed 10 bases from V and 4 bases from J, with 13 bases in between. The table lists this clonotype with a few counts. Sequenced input: blood. The chain links TRBV2 to TRBJ2-2; D remains unclear. The sequence came from a young man in good health. The DNA of the CDR3 is TGTGCCACCCGCGTACAATCCACCGGGGAGCTGTTTTTT. The encoded protein is CATRVQSTGELFF.